These 15 T cell receptor beta chains originate from one sample sequenced in a study of T cell repertoires in cytomegalovirus infection. TCRdb processed the reads anew with MiXCR; each CDR3 protein has one entry. The data show around 360,000 distinct CDR3 sequences, nearly 35% seen once. Their specific antigens are unknown. The material sequenced was cultured PBMCs, taken from culture after CMV antigen stimulation. Receptor source: a human donor in good health (CMV status not recorded). Some clones in this sample may be carry-over from other donors' samples.

The chain carries TRBV19 and TRBJ1-1; D is unclear. Germline lookup yields CDR1 LNHDA and CDR2 SQIVND (reference sequence). This CDR3 contains 14 residues. Trimming took off 3 bases at V and 5 bases at J, with 13 bases between the two ends. DNA of the CDR3: TGTGCCAGTAGTATCGGGCCTTCGGGAACTGAAGCTTTCTTT. Encoded protein: CASSIGPSGTEAFF.

The V call is TRBV2, the J call TRBJ2-1; D gene ambiguous. The V gene lost 10 bases and the J gene lost 6 bases, with 10 bases spanning the gap. CDR1 SNHLY and CDR2 FYNNEI come from the germline V gene. The CDR3 is 11 residues long. The CDR3 sequence is CATRTSNEQFF. CDR3 DNA: TGTGCCACAAGGACGAGCAATGAGCAGTTCTTC.

V and J are TRBV2 and TRBJ1-2, with D hard to call. The CDR3 has 15 residues. V lost 5 bases to trimming and J lost 8 bases, with 21 bases between them. CDR1 is SNHLY, CDR2 FYNNEI, per germline. CDR3: CASSKEEEPKRGYTF. CDR3 coding DNA: TGTGCCAGCAGTAAAGAGGAGGAACCTAAAAGGGGCTACACCTTC. Full variable domain (outside the CDR3, taken from reference TRBV2 and TRBJ1-2): EPEVTQTPSHQVTQMGQEVILRCVPISNHLYFYWYRQILGQKVEFLVSFYNNEISEKSEIFDDQFSVERPDGSNFTLKIRSTKLEDSAMYFCASSKEEEPKRGYTFGSGTRLTVV.

The chain uses TRBV29-1 and TRBJ1-2, with TRBD1 identical over 7 bases. Germline V lookup: CDR1 SQVTM, CDR2 ANQGSEA. V lost 4 bases, J lost 4 bases, and 6 bases stayed unmatched. The CDR3 covers 13 residues. The CDR3, as DNA: TGCAGCGTTGCAACTAGGGACAGCTATGGCTACACCTTC. This codes for CSVATRDSYGYTF.

The V and J genes are TRBV7-6 and TRBJ1-4; D might be TRBD1 (5 bases). The length of the CDR3 is 15 residues. Trimming removed 2 bases from V and 6 bases from J, with 13 bases in between. CDR1 and CDR2 (germline): SGHVS, FNYEAQ. The CDR3 spells CASSLRPEGDEKLFF. The CDR3 coding sequence is TGTGCCAGCAGCTTACGGCCTGAAGGGGATGAAAAACTGTTTTTT.

This sequence joins TRBV27 and TRBJ2-3, with 8 bases aligning to TRBD2. Germline-derived CDR1 and CDR2 are MNHEY and SMNVEV (reference sequence). The CDR3 is 16 residues long. V gave up 5 bases and J gave up 0 bases; unmatched junction bases: 7. CDR3 loop: CASSITSGTSTDTQYF. The CDR3 DNA follows: TGTGCCAGCAGTATAACTAGCGGTACGAGCACAGATACGCAGTATTTT.

The chain is built from TRBV18 and TRBJ2-1; TRBD1 or TRBD2 may be the D gene (5 bases each). CDR3 size: 15 residues. V dropped 8 bases and J dropped 5 bases, with 19 bases sitting between them. The germline V gene encodes CDR1 KGHSH and CDR2 LQKENI. The CDR3 is CASTRTGPPNNEQFF. In nucleotides, the CDR3 is TGTGCCAGCACTAGGACGGGACCACCGAACAATGAGCAGTTCTTC.

The chain links TRBV5-4 to TRBJ1-1, with D possibly matching TRBD1 (6 bases). V lost 3 bases and J lost 0, with 18 bases in between. CDR3 length: 17 amino acids. Germline V gives CDR1 SGHNT, CDR2 YYREEE (reference sequence). The CDR3 bases are TGTGCCAGCAGCTCCGCTTTACGGGGGGCCCTGAACACTGAAGCTTTCTTT. It is translated as CASSSALRGALNTEAFF.

As DNA, the CDR3 is TGTGCCAGCAGCTTAGGGGGGCTAGCGGGAGGGCACCACGAGCAGTACTTC. Its translation is CASSLGGLAGGHHEQYF. The chain links TRBV7-8 to TRBJ2-7, with 12 bases aligning to TRBD2. The V and J ends lost 1 base and 5 bases, in that order; junction bases with no gene match: 9. CDR1 and CDR2 (germline): SGHVS, FQNEAQ. The CDR3 runs 17 residues.

This clonotype was counted many times. The gene calls are TRBV5-1 and TRBJ2-3; D possibly matches TRBD1 or TRBD2 (5 bases each). Between the trimmed V and J ends, which lost 6 bases and 2 bases, there was a span of 16 bases. The CDR3 is 15 residues long. The germline V gene encodes CDR1 SGHRS and CDR2 YFSETQ. CDR3 DNA sequence: TGCGCCAGCACCCACCGGGGCCAGCCCACAGATACGCAGTATTTT. Amino acids: CASTHRGQPTDTQYF. The entire variable domain, with the rest obtained from reference TRBV5-1 and TRBJ2-3, is as follows: KAGVTQTPRYLIKTRGQQVTLSCSPISGHRSVSWYQQTPGQGLQFLFEYFSETQRNKGNFPGRFSGRQFSNSRSEMNVSTLELGDSALYLCASTHRGQPTDTQYFGPGTRLTVL.

Of note for this clonotype: A junction end diverges from the germline sequence, so it may reflect a read error. V is TRBV7-2 and J is TRBJ1-5, with 7 bases matching TRBD1. This CDR3 comprises 14 residues. The germline gives CDR1 SGHTA, CDR2 FQGNSA. Here the CDR3 DNA reads TGTGCCAGCAGTTTGCAACCAGGGGGTCAGCCCCAGGATTTT. It codes for CASSLQPGGQPQDF.

The sample holds a few counts of this clonotype. The CDR3 spells CASSGDGRASQFF. The DNA for the CDR3 is TGCGCCAGCAGTGGTGACGGGAGGGCCTCACAGTTCTTC. The gene calls are TRBV10-2 and TRBJ2-1; 8 positions match TRBD2. Unmatched junction bases numbered 9, after V lost 4 bases and J lost 13 bases. This CDR3 has 13 amino acids. Germline-derived CDR1 and CDR2 are WSHSY and SAAADI.

The chain is built from TRBV4-1 and TRBJ2-7, with 7 bases aligning to TRBD1. Looked up from germline, CDR1 is MGHRA and CDR2 is YSYEKL. This CDR3 has 17 residues. The junction had 11 bases not matched to a gene; V was cut back by 3 bases and J by 0 bases. The CDR3 DNA is TGCGCCAGCAGCCAGGGCCTGGGGACAGCCAGCTCCTACGAGCAGTACTTC. Amino acids: CASSQGLGTASSYEQYF.

Concerning this clonotype itself: A read error is possible here, since a much larger clone lies one base away. The chain links TRBV7-2 to TRBJ2-3, with 7 positions matching TRBD2. The CDR3 is made up of 16 amino acids. Germline-derived CDR1 and CDR2 are SGHTA and FQGNSA. CDR3: CASSSPPGLVTDSQYF. CDR3 coding DNA: TGTGCCAGCAGCTCCCCCCCCGGACTAGTAACAGATTCGCAGTATTTT.

This chain uses TRBV28 with TRBJ2-7; 7 bases agree with TRBD2. J lost 0 bases, V lost 6 bases, and 8 bases had no gene match. Germline V gene lookup returns CDR1 MDHEN and CDR2 SYDVKM. The CDR3 totals 15 residues. CDR3 nucleotide sequence: TGTGCCAGCAGCCTCGCCGGGACTAACTCCTACGAGCAGTACTTC. Translation: CASSLAGTNSYEQYF.